These T cell receptor beta chains were read from a single sample in a study of shared clonotypes between healthy human individuals. Only in-frame clones appear in the TCRdb table, and some are missing; sequencing was by immunoSEQ multiplex PCR. The table includes about 2.4 million clones, 93% detected once. What was sequenced was naive CD4+ T cells from PBMCs. The receptors here all came from a man aged 18 to 30 in good health. Some clones in this sample may be carry-over from other donors' samples. The CDR3 runs from the conserved cysteine through the conserved F or W. D genes are given only for firm matches. Clone size is given for some rows only: seen once, a few or many times, or a class if the clone is expanded.

TRBV6-1,TRBJ2-3,-,-,11,TGTGCCAGCCATGCTCACGATACGCAGTATTTT,CASHAHDTQYF
TRBV11-3,TRBJ1-5,-,-,15,TGTGCCAGCAGCAAGGGTCCGGGCCGTTATCAGCCCCAGCATTTT,CASSKGPGRYQPQHF
TRBV28,TRBJ2-7,-,-,17,TGTGCCAGCCAACCAAACGATCAGGGCCCTACTACCTACGAGCAGTACTTC,CASQPNDQGPTTYEQYF
TRBV29-1,TRBJ2-7,-,-,12,TGCAGCGTCGCCGGGGGTCCCTACGAGCAGTACTTC,CSVAGGPYEQYF
TRBV5-1,TRBJ2-7,-,-,13,TGCGCCAGCACGAATCCGGGATTCGGCGAGCAGTACTTC,CASTNPGFGEQYF
TRBV11-1,TRBJ2-1,TRBD2,-,13,TGTGCCAGCAGCTCTAGCGGATTAAATGAGCAGTTCTTC,CASSSSGLNEQFF
TRBV5-4,TRBJ2-2,-,-,18,TGTGCCAGCAGCACGAGGGGCCGACAGGGAGGGAACACCGGGGAGCTGTTTTTT,CASSTRGRQGGNTGELFF
TRBV27,TRBJ2-2,-,-,15,TGTGCCAGCAGTTTATCACTAGCAACCACCGGGGAGCTGTTTTTT,CASSLSLATTGELFF
TRBV5-5,TRBJ1-2,TRBD1,-,15,TGTGCCAGCAGCTTGAGTAACAGGGGCGACTATGGCTACACCTTC,CASSLSNRGDYGYTF
TRBV12-5,TRBJ2-6,-,-,19,TGTGCTAGTGCGTATTTTCAATCAACTACAGGGTCTGGGGCCAACGTCCTGACTTTC,CASAYFQSTTGSGANVLTF
TRBV9,TRBJ1-5,-,once,14,TGTGCCAGCAGCGTGACAGATAGCAATCAGCCCCAGCATTTT,CASSVTDSNQPQHF
TRBV11-2,TRBJ2-1,-,-,17,TGTGCCAGCAGCTTATATTCCCGGCCCACTGGAGGGGTTGAGCAGTTCTTC,CASSLYSRPTGGVEQFF
TRBV11-3,TRBJ2-5,TRBD1,-,16,TGTGCCAGCAGCAAAGGACAGGGCGCCGGGGAAGAGACCCAGTACTTC,CASSKGQGAGEETQYF
TRBV28,TRBJ1-2,TRBD1,-,15,TGTGCCAGCAGTGACCCGGGACAGAAGACCTATGGCTACACCTTC,CASSDPGQKTYGYTF
TRBV9,TRBJ2-7,-,once,14,TGTGCCAGCAGCGTAGGGGACTCCCACTACGAGCAGTACTTC,CASSVGDSHYEQYF
TRBV28,TRBJ2-1,-,-,11,TGTGCCAGCAGTTCCATTCCCCCGCAGTTCTTC,CASSSIPPQFF
TRBV6-6,TRBJ2-1,-,-,13,TGTGCCAGCAACGAAATGAACTACAATGAGCAGTTCTTC,CASNEMNYNEQFF
TRBV4-2,TRBJ2-1,TRBD2,once,15,TGTGCCAGCAGCCGGGGACTAGCGGAATACAATGAGCAGTTCTTC,CASSRGLAEYNEQFF
TRBV5-6,TRBJ2-4,-,-,14,TGTGCCAGCAGCTTCCGAGAGGCGTCGAACATTCAGTACTTC,CASSFREASNIQYF